The rows below give T cell receptor beta chains drawn from one sample of a study of identical twins. Using its own MiXCR run on the 5' RACE reads, TCRdb lists one record per CDR3 protein. Of approximately 490,000 distinct CDR3 sequences in the sample, approximately 20% were seen once. These data were also filed under a second study, of yellow fever vaccine responses in identical twins.

The material sequenced was CD4+ T cells sorted from blood. These receptors all come from a woman between 18 and 30 years old in good health. Both conserved end residues are trimmed from each CDR3. Fields, in order: CDR3 protein, V gene, clone size. Rows may omit the clone size; those that give it use once, few, many or a size class.

cdr3_aa: ASSLGTSGGEQY
v_call: TRBV12-3/TRBV12-4
clone_size: few

cdr3_aa: ASSFRMGEKLF
v_call: TRBV11-2
clone_size: NA

cdr3_aa: SALQAGVWAQETQY
v_call: TRBV20-1
clone_size: few

cdr3_aa: ASSREPGQGSRSSNQPQH
v_call: TRBV4-1
clone_size: many

cdr3_aa: ASSLAGGRNSPLH
v_call: TRBV12-3/TRBV12-4
clone_size: few

cdr3_aa: CARDPQGKGLIEAF
v_call: TRBV20-1
clone_size: NA

cdr3_aa: ASSQNQGSGNTEAF
v_call: TRBV18
clone_size: few

cdr3_aa: ASSQDIAGGRTYEQY
v_call: TRBV4-1
clone_size: NA

cdr3_aa: ASSSPRQNGPYEQY
v_call: TRBV5-5
clone_size: NA

cdr3_aa: ASSLGQGAIGYT
v_call: TRBV7-2
clone_size: NA

cdr3_aa: SAADPGGSSSTDTQY
v_call: TRBV20-1
clone_size: NA

cdr3_aa: ATSDPNPSGSLSYNEQF
v_call: TRBV24-1
clone_size: few

cdr3_aa: RFGSSGSDTQY
v_call: TRBV20-1
clone_size: NA

cdr3_aa: ASSDNYNEQF
v_call: TRBV2
clone_size: NA